Below are 30 T cell receptor beta chains sequenced from a single sample in a study of blood T cell repertoires in COVID-19. TCRdb's copy holds only in-frame clones and misses some; the assay was immunoSEQ multiplex PCR. The repertoire includes around 28,000 clones, around nine tenths of them detected once, and 16% sits in the top ten. Input material: peripheral blood. The source of these receptors is a human donor in a cohort sampled during active COVID-19.

The chain carries TRBV5-6 and TRBJ2-7; D gene unclear. This CDR3 spans 13 amino acids. V was cut by 0 bases and J by 3 bases, with 7 bases left in between. Germline-derived CDR1 and CDR2 are SGHDT and YYEEEE. The CDR3 DNA reads as TGTGCCAGCAGCTTGGCCAGGCTCTACGAGCAGTACTTC. This codes for CASSLARLYEQYF.

This clone was counted once. V is TRBV19 and J is TRBJ1-2, with TRBD1 matching 8 bases. The length of the CDR3 is 14 residues. The ends lost 4 bases at V and 3 bases at J; junction bases unmatched: 4. The germline gives CDR1 LNHDA, CDR2 SQIVND (reference sequence). CDR3 loop: CASSTDREYYGYTF. The DNA for the CDR3 is TGTGCCAGTAGTACGGACAGGGAATACTATGGCTACACCTTC. The variable domain in full, completed from reference TRBV19 and TRBJ1-2, reads DGGITQSPKYLFRKEGQNVTLSCEQNLNHDAMYWYRQDPGQGLRLIYYSQIVNDFQKGDIAEGYSVSREKKESFPLTVTSAQKNPTAFYLCASSTDREYYGYTFGSGTRLTVV.

This chain uses TRBV19 with TRBJ2-3, with TRBD2 identical over 15 bases. CDR1 is LNHDA and CDR2 is SQIVND in the germline V gene (reference sequence). Trimming at V came to 5 bases and at J to 4 bases, leaving 4 bases not matched to a gene. This CDR3 is 16 amino acids long. The CDR3 is CASSSGLAGGPDTQYF. The DNA of the CDR3 is TGTGCCAGTAGTTCAGGACTAGCGGGAGGGCCAGATACGCAGTATTTT.

The gene calls are TRBV19 and TRBJ2-7; 8 positions agree with TRBD1. After removal of 5 bases from V and 7 bases from J, the junction contained 7 bases not matched to a gene. The CDR3 runs 13 residues. The V gene's germline CDR1 is LNHDA and CDR2 SQIVND (reference sequence). The CDR3 DNA sequence: TGTGCCAGTAGTGTGGGACAGGATCGGGAGCAGTACTTC. Encoded protein: CASSVGQDREQYF.

The count of this clone is one. CDR3 nucleotides: TGTGCCAGCAGTTTGGGGACTAGCACCGAGACCCAGTACTTC. Translation: CASSLGTSTETQYF. This chain links TRBV27 with TRBJ2-5; 9 bases map to TRBD2. CDR1 MNHEY and CDR2 SMNVEV come from the germline V gene (reference sequence). This CDR3 is 14 amino acids long. Trimming removed 3 bases from V and 5 bases from J; junction bases left unmatched: 4.

This chain links TRBV6-5 with TRBJ2-7; D is possibly TRBD2 (7 bases). V was shortened by 5 bases and J by 3 bases, with 17 bases between the two germline ends. There are 15 residues in the CDR3. Germline lookup yields CDR1 MNHEY and CDR2 SVGAGI. CDR3 in DNA: TGTGCCAGCAGTACACAGGAGGGGGGGTACTACGAGCAGTACTTC. It specifies CASSTQEGGYYEQYF.

V is TRBV5-5 and J is TRBJ1-5, with unresolved D. Deletions cut 0 bases from V and 5 bases from J, with 9 bases between. CDR1 is SGHKS and CDR2 is YYEKEE in the germline V gene (reference sequence). The CDR3 length is 14 residues. The CDR3 loop reads CASSLGTADQPQHF. The CDR3 nucleotides are TGTGCCAGCAGCTTGGGCACAGCGGATCAGCCCCAGCATTTT.

V and J are TRBV3-1 (or the pseudogene TRBV3-2) and TRBJ2-3; TRBD2 agrees at 7 bases. V trimming: 2 bases; J trimming: 6 bases; junction bases outside the gene matches: 8. The length of the CDR3 is 15 residues. Germline CDR1 reads LGHDT; CDR2 reads YNNKEL (reference sequence). The CDR3 DNA reads as TGTGCCAGCAGCCAATTCACTAGCGATCGGGATACGCAGTATTTT. This gives the protein CASSQFTSDRDTQYF.

This clone occurred a few times. The V call is TRBV5-6, the J call TRBJ2-4, with TRBD2 matching 8 bases. Per the germline V gene, CDR1 is SGHDT and CDR2 is YYEEEE. After removal of 0 bases from V and 9 bases from J, the junction contained 5 bases not matched to a gene. This CDR3 spans 14 amino acids. CDR3 residues: CASSLAGGPSIQYF. As DNA, the CDR3 is TGTGCCAGCAGCTTGGCGGGAGGGCCGAGCATTCAGTACTTC. The entire variable domain, with the rest obtained from reference TRBV5-6 and TRBJ2-4, is as follows: DAGVTQSPTHLIKTRGQQVTLRCSPKSGHDTVSWYQQALGQGPQFIFQYYEEEERQRGNFPDRFSGHQFPNYSSELNVNALLLGDSALYLCASSLAGGPSIQYFGAGTRLSVL.

The V call is TRBV24-1, the J call TRBJ2-1; D unresolved. Trimming pared 4 bases from V and 1 base from J, leaving 7 bases between. Germline V lookup: CDR1 KGHDR, CDR2 SFDVKD. This CDR3 region has 14 residues. CDR3: CATSDPGSYNEQFF. CDR3 coding DNA: TGTGCCACCAGTGACCCCGGGTCCTACAATGAGCAGTTCTTC.

J is TRBJ2-1 and V is TRBV12-3 or TRBV12-4; the D gene is possibly TRBD2 (6 bases). The ends were cut back, 3 bases at V and 10 bases at J, with 13 bases in the middle. This CDR3 contains 13 residues. CDR3 in amino acids: CASSLTGSEEQFF. The DNA for the CDR3 is TGTGCCAGCAGTTTGACCGGGAGTGAGGAGCAGTTCTTC.

The chain carries TRBV7-3 and TRBJ2-2; tentative D call: TRBD1 (7 bases). CDR3 length: 13 amino acids. Trimming left V 5 bases short and J 7 bases short, with 11 bases between. Per germline, CDR1 SGHTA and CDR2 FQGTGA. CDR3 bases: TGTGCCAGCAGCCCCAGGGGGGTCGGGGAGCTGTTTTTT. Translation: CASSPRGVGELFF. The entire variable domain, with the rest obtained from reference TRBV7-3 and TRBJ2-2, is as follows: GAGVSQTPSNKVTEKGKYVELRCDPISGHTALYWYRQSLGQGPEFLIYFQGTGAADDSGLPNDRFFAVRPEGSVSTLKIQRTERGDSAVYLCASSPRGVGELFFGEGSRLTVL.

This chain's CDR3 is CASSLGASGVSSYNEQFF. The CDR3 DNA reads TGTGCCAGCAGCCTTGGAGCTAGCGGGGTGAGCTCCTACAATGAGCAGTTCTTC. This chain joins TRBV9 and TRBJ2-1, with 9 bases fitting TRBD2. The V gene end was trimmed by 4 bases and the J gene end by 0 bases; junction bases not matched to a gene: 11. The length of the CDR3 is 18 residues. Germline CDR1 and CDR2: SGDLS and YYNGEE.

The chain is built from TRBV9 and TRBJ2-5; weak D call: TRBD1 (6 bases). CDR1 is SGDLS, CDR2 YYNGEE, per germline. Trimming removed 4 bases from V and 1 base from J, with 11 bases in between. The CDR3 has 14 residues. CDR3 sequence reads: CASSLTGFQETQYF. CDR3 bases: TGTGCCAGCAGCCTAACAGGGTTCCAAGAGACCCAGTACTTC.

The genes are TRBV11-2 and TRBJ1-6, with D unresolved. CDR1 and CDR2 (germline): SGHAT, FQNNGV. The CDR3 has 15 residues. Trimming cost V 6 bases and J 9 bases, with 18 bases left between them. CDR3 DNA: TGTGCCAGCAGACTCCCCGGAGGGAGGCCTTCACCCCTCCACTTT. Its translation is CASRLPGGRPSPLHF.

The rearrangement uses TRBV4-2 and TRBJ1-2; D is perhaps TRBD1 (5 bases). The germline V and J ends were trimmed by 1 base and 3 bases, with 12 bases remaining between them. CDR1 is LGHNA and CDR2 is YNFKEQ in the germline V gene. This CDR3 region has 15 residues. CDR3 sequence reads: CASSQVRAGHYGYTF. The CDR3 coding sequence is TGTGCCAGCAGCCAAGTCAGAGCAGGGCACTATGGCTACACCTTC.

V gene TRBV15 combines with J gene TRBJ2-5, with 7 positions matching TRBD2. The V and J ends lost 1 base and 2 bases, in that order; junction bases with no gene match: 7. Looked up from germline, CDR1 is LNHNV and CDR2 is YYDKDF (reference sequence). The CDR3 totals 16 residues. The CDR3 reads CATSRAPSGGQETQYF. The DNA for the CDR3 is TGTGCCACCAGCAGAGCCCCTAGCGGAGGTCAAGAGACCCAGTACTTC.

The gene calls are TRBV7-8 and TRBJ1-5, with 8 bases lining up with TRBD1. The junction had 8 bases not matched to a gene; V was cut back by 5 bases and J by 5 bases. CDR1 SGHVS and CDR2 FQNEAQ come from the germline V gene. CDR3 length: 15 residues. This CDR3 is CASSQGQERYQPQHF. For the CDR3, the DNA is TGTGCCAGCAGCCAGGGACAGGAGCGGTATCAGCCCCAGCATTTT.

The chain recombines TRBV5-1 with TRBJ2-1, with D uncertain. Deletions cut 1 base from V and 0 bases from J, with 14 bases between. The CDR3 length is 17 residues. Per the germline V gene, CDR1 is SGHRS and CDR2 is YFSETQ. In nucleotides, the CDR3 is TGCGCCAGCAGCTTGAGCCAAACCAGGCCCTCCTACAATGAGCAGTTCTTC. Amino acid sequence: CASSLSQTRPSYNEQFF. The full variable domain, completed using reference TRBV5-1 and TRBJ2-1, is KAGVTQTPRYLIKTRGQQVTLSCSPISGHRSVSWYQQTPGQGLQFLFEYFSETQRNKGNFPGRFSGRQFSNSRSEMNVSTLELGDSALYLCASSLSQTRPSYNEQFFGPGTRLTVL.

The chain recombines TRBV5-3 with TRBJ2-1; maybe TRBD2 (6 bases). TRBV5-3 is labeled an ORF, and its function is uncertain. Trimming took 4 bases from V and 3 from J, leaving 26 bases between them. CDR3 length: 19 residues. In DNA form, the CDR3 reads TGTGCCAGAAGCGACCCCAGGCTACGCCTTTGGGGGGACTACAATGAGCAGTTCTTC. It encodes CARSDPRLRLWGDYNEQFF.

The V and J genes are TRBV10-2 and TRBJ2-3; perhaps TRBD1 as D (6 bases). Trimming left V 2 bases short and J 5 bases short, with 26 bases between. The CDR3 has 19 residues. Germline CDR1 WSHSY, CDR2 SAAADI. The DNA for the CDR3 is TGCGCCAGCAGTGAGGCGGCCCCAGGGGAATCACCCTGGGGAGATACGCAGTATTTT. Its protein is CASSEAAPGESPWGDTQYF.

This clone was found a few times. The rearrangement links TRBV6-6 to TRBJ2-1; TRBD2 matches at 14 bases. After removal of 3 bases from V and 5 bases from J, the junction contained 3 bases not matched to a gene. This CDR3 spans 16 amino acids. Germline CDR1 MNHNY, CDR2 SVGAGI (reference sequence). The CDR3 coding sequence is TGTGCCAGCAGTTATCGACTAGCGGGAGGGGACAATGAGCAGTTCTTC. Its translation: CASSYRLAGGDNEQFF.

The V gene is TRBV7-2, the J gene TRBJ2-7; TRBD2 matches 10 bases. V shed 3 bases, J shed 2 bases, and the junction held 4 bases outside the gene matches. Germline V gives CDR1 SGHTA, CDR2 FQGNSA. The length of the CDR3 is 15 residues. CDR3 region: CASSLLAGETYEQYF. The CDR3 region has the DNA TGTGCCAGCAGCTTGCTAGCGGGAGAAACCTACGAGCAGTACTTC. The full variable domain, its missing parts supplied by reference TRBV7-2 and TRBJ2-7, is GAGVSQSPSNKVTEKGKDVELRCDPISGHTALYWYRQSLGQGLEFLIYFQGNSAPDKSGLPSDRFSAERTGGSVSTLTIQRTQQEDSAVYLCASSLLAGETYEQYFGPGTRLTVT.

This clone is a singleton in its sample. This rearrangement joins TRBV5-1 to TRBJ2-2, with TRBD2 matching over 7 bases. Germline CDR1 and CDR2: SGHRS and YFSETQ. Trimming cost V 3 bases and J 3 bases; bases outside gene matches: 5. CDR3 size: 15 residues. As DNA, the CDR3 is TGCGCCAGCAGCTGGGGAGCGGGGTACACCGGGGAGCTGTTTTTT. The encoded protein is CASSWGAGYTGELFF. The full variable domain, in which reference TRBV5-1 and TRBJ2-2 provide the parts outside the CDR3, is KAGVTQTPRYLIKTRGQQVTLSCSPISGHRSVSWYQQTPGQGLQFLFEYFSETQRNKGNFPGRFSGRQFSNSRSEMNVSTLELGDSALYLCASSWGAGYTGELFFGEGSRLTVL.

This chain uses TRBV12-2 with TRBJ2-5; TRBD2, the table's D call, lacks a check against the DNA. TRBV12-2 counts as a pseudogene. This CDR3 comprises 20 residues. CDR3 coding DNA: TGTGCAAGTCGCTTACCCAACCCACCTGGGGTAGCGGGAGAGGATGAGACCCAGTACTTC. Protein: CASRLPNPPGVAGEDETQYF.

The J gene is TRBJ2-5, the V gene TRBV5-1; no clear D gene. V was pared by 4 bases and J by 1 base, with 14 bases between. The CDR3 length is 15 residues. CDR1 SGHRS and CDR2 YFSETQ come from the germline V gene. The CDR3 DNA reads TGCGCCAGCAGCCCGCTAGGAGAACTCCAAGAGACCCAGTACTTC. As protein: CASSPLGELQETQYF.

J is TRBJ1-6 and V is TRBV4-3; tentatively, D is TRBD1 (5 bases). Per germline, CDR1 LGHNA and CDR2 YSLEER. The CDR3 runs 13 residues. Trimming left V 3 bases short and J 10 bases short, with 10 bases between. Here the CDR3 reads CASSQGEGSPLHF. The CDR3 DNA sequence: TGCGCCAGCAGCCAGGGGGAGGGCTCACCCCTCCACTTT.

V and J are TRBV4-3 and TRBJ1-3; 9 bases match TRBD1. With V trimmed by 4 bases and J by 1 base, 5 bases remained unmatched. Germline V lookup: CDR1 LGHNA, CDR2 YSLEER. The CDR3 runs 16 residues. This CDR3 reads CASSLGDRASGNTIYF. CDR3 bases: TGCGCCAGCAGCCTAGGGGACAGGGCTTCTGGAAACACCATATATTTT.

The chain recombines TRBV28 with TRBJ1-5; 8 bases are shared with TRBD1. Germline assignment: CDR1 MDHEN and CDR2 SYDVKM. J lost 7 bases, V lost 5 bases, and 13 bases had no gene match. The CDR3 has 16 amino acids. The CDR3 DNA follows: TGTGCCAGCAGTCTAGTAGCCGGGACAGGATTACAGCCCCAGCATTTT. Translation gives CASSLVAGTGLQPQHF.

The chain combines TRBV15 with TRBJ2-3, with 10 bases fitting TRBD2. The V gene end was trimmed by 2 bases and the J gene end by 0 bases; junction bases not matched to a gene: 2. Germline V gene data show CDR1 as LNHNV and CDR2 as YYDKDF (reference sequence). The CDR3 extends over 16 amino acids. CDR3 nucleotides: TGTGCCACCAGCAGATTAGCGGGGGGTAGCACAGATACGCAGTATTTT. It is translated as CATSRLAGGSTDTQYF. The full variable domain, completed using reference TRBV15 and TRBJ2-3, is DAMVIQNPRYQVTQFGKPVTLSCSQTLNHNVMYWYQQKSSQAPKLLFHYYDKDFNNEADTPDNFQSRRPNTSFCFLDIRSPGLGDTAMYLCATSRLAGGSTDTQYFGPGTRLTVL.